The subject of this entry is one TCR beta chain. The data originate from a study of blood T cell repertoires in COVID-19. Study-wide context: The United States, Italy and Spain supplied acute and convalescent COVID-19 samples. PBMCs, B-cell-depleted T cells, or T cells provided the cDNA or gDNA that made up the material.

Participants came from about two dozen US areas, aged roughly 18 to 95 years. Each participant's cohort was designated according to participant-reported clinical history. Assay: immunoSEQ multiplex PCR; the TCRdb copy retains only in-frame clones and omits some. The top ten clones hold about 1.7% of a sample with around 280,000 clones, around 89% of them seen once. Germline CDR1 LNHNV, CDR2 YYDKDF (reference sequence). V gave up 1 base and J gave up 4 bases; unmatched junction bases: 14. The CDR3 contains 19 residues. The receptor was derived from a woman in her late teens or twenties with acute COVID-19. The sequenced material came from PBMCs or T cells enriched from blood (not recorded which). V usage is TRBV15 and J usage is TRBJ2-7, with 12 nucleotides matching TRBD2. In DNA, the CDR3 is TGTGCCACCAGCAGAGCTCGAGGTGGCGGGACTAGCGGGTCATACGAGCAGTACTTC. Residues: CATSRARGGGTSGSYEQYF.